The sequence of this T cell receptor (beta chain) was determined in a study of preoperative IRX-2 immunotherapy in early breast cancer. The CDR3 is 17 residues long. Germline assignment: CDR1 SNHLY and CDR2 FYNNEI. Trimming removed 1 base at V and 1 base at J, with 14 bases between. The assay was immunoSEQ multiplex PCR, and TCRdb's table has in-frame clones only and misses some. Among around 62,000 clones listed, roughly 94% were seen once. As to treatment: preoperative locoregional IRX-2 cytokine immunotherapy. This chain connects TRBV2 to TRBJ1-5; the D is unclear. The sample was acquired from a patient treated with IRX-2 immunotherapy. This sequence originates from a human donor with breast cancer. The CDR3 DNA sequence: TGTGCCAGCAGTGAAGGGGATGAGGCGGACAGCAATCAGCCCCAGCATTTT. This codes for CASSEGDEADSNQPQHF.